These 17 T cell receptor beta chains share one sample of origin, sequenced in a study of blood T cell repertoires in COVID-19. Libraries were prepared by immunoSEQ multiplex PCR; TCRdb keeps only in-frame clonotypes and omits some of them. The repertoire holds 35,000 to 45,000 clones, 75% to 90% seen once, with about 4.1% in the top ten. The sequenced sample was peripheral blood. Source of these receptors: a man in his 60s with acute or convalescent COVID-19.

This clone was seen once. The V gene is TRBV3-1 (or the pseudogene TRBV3-2), the J gene TRBJ1-5; possibly TRBD1 for D (5 bases). The CDR3 loop spans 15 amino acids. V was trimmed by 0 bases and J by 9 bases, leaving 15 bases between them. Germline V gene lookup returns CDR1 LGHDT and CDR2 YNNKEL (reference sequence). The CDR3 spells CASSQDASGTPPQHF. CDR3 sequence (DNA): TGTGCCAGCAGCCAAGATGCCTCGGGGACTCCGCCCCAGCATTTT.

This rearrangement joins TRBV18 to TRBJ1-2; D gene uncertain. Trimming removed 0 bases from V and 4 bases from J, with 9 bases in between. The CDR3 has 14 amino acids. Germline V CDR1 and CDR2: KGHSH, LQKENI. The CDR3 reads CASSPPSLPYGYTF. The CDR3 DNA follows: TGTGCCAGCTCACCACCTAGTTTACCCTATGGCTACACCTTC.

This chain links TRBV9 with TRBJ2-7; TRBD1 might be the D (6 bases). CDR3 size: 15 residues. Germline CDR1 and CDR2: SGDLS and YYNGEE. The V and J ends lost 4 bases and 4 bases respectively, with 18 bases between them. The CDR3 sequence is CASSLASGHWYEQYF. The CDR3 DNA reads as TGTGCCAGCAGCCTTGCATCGGGACACTGGTACGAGCAGTACTTC.

The V and J genes are TRBV23-1 and TRBJ1-5; maybe TRBD1 (6 bases). TRBV23-1 falls under the ORF class, with uncertain function. V lost 6 bases to trimming and J lost 4 bases, with 19 bases between them. CDR3 length: 16 amino acids. CDR3 DNA sequence: TGCGCCAGCAGCCCGACTCCACAGGGATCTAATCAGCCCCAGCATTTT. As protein: CASSPTPQGSNQPQHF.

The chain joins TRBV19 to TRBJ2-5; D unresolved. Germline values: CDR1 LNHDA, CDR2 SQIVND (reference sequence). CDR3 length equals 14 residues. Trimming left V 6 bases short and J 1 base short, with 12 bases between. For the CDR3, the DNA is TGTGCCAGTAGCTCTTCCTACGGCCAAGAGACCCAGTACTTC. Protein product: CASSSSYGQETQYF.

V gene TRBV30 combines with J gene TRBJ1-6, with a tentative D call TRBD1 (5 bases). Germline loops: CDR1 GTSNPN, CDR2 SVGIG (reference sequence). Trimming removed 0 bases at V and 8 bases at J, with 11 bases between. The CDR3 length is 14 residues. The CDR3 DNA follows: TGTGCCTGGAGTGTACGGGGGTCTTATTCACCCCTCCACTTT. Translation gives CAWSVRGSYSPLHF.

V usage is TRBV29-1 and J usage is TRBJ2-7; D is unclear. V lost 3 bases and J lost 4, with 13 bases in between. Germline V gene data show CDR1 as SQVTM and CDR2 as ANQGSEA. CDR3 length equals 13 residues. In nucleotides, the CDR3 is TGCAGCGTTGACTTAAACGGGTCATACGAGCAGTACTTC. This sequence encodes CSVDLNGSYEQYF.

The chain has TRBV7-9 and TRBJ1-1; tentative D call: TRBD1 (5 bases). The V end lost 4 bases, the J end lost 0 bases, and 6 bases lay between the germline ends. Per the germline V gene, CDR1 is SEHNR and CDR2 is FQNEAQ (reference sequence). The CDR3 runs 13 residues. This CDR3 is CASSSTVNTEAFF. The CDR3 DNA is TGTGCCAGCAGCTCGACAGTGAACACTGAAGCTTTCTTT.

The chain uses TRBV24-1 and TRBJ2-2; 9 bases fit TRBD2. Looked up from germline, CDR1 is KGHDR and CDR2 is SFDVKD. This CDR3 comprises 18 residues. Trimming took 4 bases from V and 3 from J; bases not matched to a gene: 11. CDR3 in amino acids: CATSDPGLAVGDTGELFF. CDR3 coding DNA: TGTGCCACCAGTGACCCGGGACTAGCAGTCGGGGACACCGGGGAGCTGTTTTTT.

V usage is TRBV7-9 and J usage is TRBJ2-1; D perhaps matches TRBD2 (6 bases). This CDR3 is built from 14 residues. V was clipped by 7 bases and J by 5 bases, with 15 bases between them. The germline V gene has CDR1 SEHNR and CDR2 FQNEAQ (reference sequence). CDR3 sequence: CASTPYGGNNEQFF. The CDR3 DNA is TGTGCCAGCACCCCCTATGGGGGGAACAATGAGCAGTTCTTC.

V is TRBV28 and J is TRBJ2-1; TRBD1 is a possible D gene (5 bases). Trimming stripped 8 bases from V and 6 bases from J, with 17 bases between. Germline assignment: CDR1 MDHEN and CDR2 SYDVKM. This CDR3 is built from 14 residues. This chain's CDR3 is CASSYRSFFNEQFF. CDR3 in DNA: TGTGCCAGCTCATACAGGAGTTTCTTCAATGAGCAGTTCTTC.

A single count supports this clone. CDR3 in amino acids: CASSLGPPGGGEETQYF. The CDR3 DNA follows: TGTGCCAGCAGCTTAGGGCCCCCCGGCGGGGGGGAAGAGACCCAGTACTTC. The rearrangement joins TRBV7-2 to TRBJ2-5; 9 bases line up with TRBD2. The CDR3 is made up of 17 amino acids. Germline assignment: CDR1 SGHTA and CDR2 FQGNSA. V shed 1 base, J shed 3 bases, and the junction held 9 bases outside the gene matches. Looking up the rest from reference TRBV7-2 and TRBJ2-5 gives the full variable domain: GAGVSQSPSNKVTEKGKDVELRCDPISGHTALYWYRQSLGQGLEFLIYFQGNSAPDKSGLPSDRFSAERTGGSVSTLTIQRTQQEDSAVYLCASSLGPPGGGEETQYFGPGTRLLVL.

In DNA, the CDR3 is TGTGCCAGTCGGGACAGGACGATCGCTTCACCCCTCCACTTT. Amino acids: CASRDRTIASPLHF. This chain links TRBV19 with TRBJ1-6, with 8 positions matching TRBD1. This CDR3 has 14 amino acids. Germline V gene data show CDR1 as LNHDA and CDR2 as SQIVND (reference sequence). With V trimmed by 8 bases and J by 9 bases, 9 bases remained unmatched.

The gene calls are TRBV7-2 and TRBJ1-1, with D uncertain. CDR1 and CDR2 from the germline V gene are SGHTA and FQGNSA. V gave up 8 bases and J gave up 5 bases, with 18 bases separating them. CDR3 length equals 14 residues. The CDR3 DNA follows: TGTGCCAGCGAGAGGTGGGGAGTAGGGACTGAAGCTTTCTTT. Translating gives CASERWGVGTEAFF.

V gene TRBV5-1 combines with J gene TRBJ1-2; weak D call: TRBD1 (5 bases). V lost 5 bases to trimming and J lost 5 bases, with 19 bases between them. CDR1 and CDR2 from the germline V gene are SGHRS and YFSETQ. The CDR3 has 15 amino acids. CDR3 sequence: CASRASGAGGYGYTF. CDR3 DNA sequence: TGCGCCAGCAGGGCTTCCGGGGCCGGGGGTTATGGCTACACCTTC.

The chain has TRBV4-2 and TRBJ1-2; D remains ambiguous. The CDR3 consists of 14 residues. Trimming took off 2 bases at V and 2 bases at J, with 9 bases between the two ends. CDR1 and CDR2 (germline): LGHNA, YNFKEQ. DNA for the CDR3: TGTGCCAGCAGCCAACAGACGGGGAACTATGGCTACACCTTC. Protein sequence: CASSQQTGNYGYTF.

This chain connects TRBV5-1 to TRBJ1-2; 8 bases agree with TRBD1. Germline loops: CDR1 SGHRS, CDR2 YFSETQ. Trimming cost V 5 bases and J 7 bases; bases outside gene matches: 4. This CDR3 spans 12 amino acids. The DNA of the CDR3 is TGCGCCAGCAGGGGACAGGAGGTTGGCTACACCTTC. Protein: CASRGQEVGYTF.